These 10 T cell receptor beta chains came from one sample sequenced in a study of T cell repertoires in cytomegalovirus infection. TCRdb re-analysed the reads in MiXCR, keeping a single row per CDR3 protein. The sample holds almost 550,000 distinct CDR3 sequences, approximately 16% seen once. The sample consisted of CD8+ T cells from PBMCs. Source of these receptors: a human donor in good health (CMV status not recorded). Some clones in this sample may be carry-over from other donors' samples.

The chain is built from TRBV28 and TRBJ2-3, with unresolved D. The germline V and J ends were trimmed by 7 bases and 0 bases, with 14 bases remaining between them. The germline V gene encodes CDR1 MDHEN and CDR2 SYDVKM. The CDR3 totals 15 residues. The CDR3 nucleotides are TGTGCCAGCACTTCCCCCACCTCTAGCACAGATACGCAGTATTTT. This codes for CASTSPTSSTDTQYF. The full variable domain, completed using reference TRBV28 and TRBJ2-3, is DVKVTQSSRYLVKRTGEKVFLECVQDMDHENMFWYRQDPGLGLRLIYFSYDVKMKEKGDIPEGYSVSREKKERFSLILESASTNQTSMYLCASTSPTSSTDTQYFGPGTRLTVL.

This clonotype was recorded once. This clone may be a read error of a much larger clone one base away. CDR3 DNA: TGTGCCAGCACCTCCGGCGGGATCAGGGAGAACACTGTAGCTTTCTTT. The encoded protein is CASTSGGIRENTVAFF. The rearrangement links TRBV7-1 to TRBJ1-1, with D maybe TRBD1 (5 bases). TRBV7-1 is an ORF; its function is uncertain. The CDR3 covers 16 residues.

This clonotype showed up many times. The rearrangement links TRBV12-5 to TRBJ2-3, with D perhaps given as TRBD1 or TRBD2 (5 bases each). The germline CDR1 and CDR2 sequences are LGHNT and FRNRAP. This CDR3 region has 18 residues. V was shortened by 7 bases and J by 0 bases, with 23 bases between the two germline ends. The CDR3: CASANTVGTQLSTDTQYF. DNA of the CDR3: TGTGCTAGTGCCAATACCGTTGGGACGCAACTTAGCACAGATACGCAGTATTTT. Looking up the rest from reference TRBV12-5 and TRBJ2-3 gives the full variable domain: DARVTQTPRHKVTEMGQEVTMRCQPILGHNTVFWYRQTMMQGLELLAYFRNRAPLDDSGMPKDRFSAEMPDATLATLKIQPSEPRDSAVYFCASANTVGTQLSTDTQYFGPGTRLTVL.

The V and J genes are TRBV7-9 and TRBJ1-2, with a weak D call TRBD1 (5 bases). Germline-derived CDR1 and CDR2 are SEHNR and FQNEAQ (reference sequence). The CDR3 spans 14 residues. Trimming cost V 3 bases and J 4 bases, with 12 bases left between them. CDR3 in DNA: TGTGCCAGCAGCTTTTGGGACGTACGCTATGGCTACACCTTC. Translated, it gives CASSFWDVRYGYTF.

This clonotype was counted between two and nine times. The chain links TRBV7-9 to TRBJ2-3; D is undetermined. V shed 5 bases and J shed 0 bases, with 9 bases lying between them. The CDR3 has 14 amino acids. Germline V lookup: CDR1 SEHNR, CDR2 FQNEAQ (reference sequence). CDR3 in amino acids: CASSARLSTDTQYF. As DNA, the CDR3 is TGTGCCAGCAGCGCTAGATTAAGCACAGATACGCAGTATTTT.

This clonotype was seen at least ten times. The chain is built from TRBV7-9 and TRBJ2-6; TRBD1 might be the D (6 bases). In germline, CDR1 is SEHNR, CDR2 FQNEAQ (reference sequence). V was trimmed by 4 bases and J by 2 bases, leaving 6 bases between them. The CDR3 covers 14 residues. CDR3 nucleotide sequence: TGTGCCAGCAGCTCAGGGGCTGGGGCCAACGTCCTGACTTTC. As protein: CASSSGAGANVLTF.

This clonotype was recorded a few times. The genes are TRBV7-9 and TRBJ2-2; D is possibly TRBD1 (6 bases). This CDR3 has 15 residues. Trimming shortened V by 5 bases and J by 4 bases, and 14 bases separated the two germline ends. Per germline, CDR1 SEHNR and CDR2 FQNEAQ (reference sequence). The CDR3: CASSESGASTGELFF. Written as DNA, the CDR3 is TGTGCCAGCAGCGAGTCAGGGGCGTCCACCGGGGAGCTGTTTTTT.

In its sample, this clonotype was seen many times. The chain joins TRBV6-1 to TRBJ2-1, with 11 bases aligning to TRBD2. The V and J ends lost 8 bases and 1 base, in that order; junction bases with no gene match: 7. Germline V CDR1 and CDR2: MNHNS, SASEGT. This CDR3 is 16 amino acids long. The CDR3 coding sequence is TGTGCCAGCGGGCCTAGCGGGAGGCCGTCCTACAATGAGCAGTTCTTC. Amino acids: CASGPSGRPSYNEQFF.

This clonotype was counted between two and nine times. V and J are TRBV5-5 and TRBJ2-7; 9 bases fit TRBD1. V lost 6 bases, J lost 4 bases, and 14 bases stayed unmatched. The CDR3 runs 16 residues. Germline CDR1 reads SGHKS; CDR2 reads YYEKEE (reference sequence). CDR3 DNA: TGTGCCAGCACAAAAAAGGGACAGGGAGTAGGTTACGAGCAGTACTTC. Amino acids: CASTKKGQGVGYEQYF.

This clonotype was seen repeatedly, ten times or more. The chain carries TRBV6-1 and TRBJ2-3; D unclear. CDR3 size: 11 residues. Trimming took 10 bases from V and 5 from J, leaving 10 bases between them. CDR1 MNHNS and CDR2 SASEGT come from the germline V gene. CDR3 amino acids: CATSPGDTQYF. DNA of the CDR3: TGTGCCACCTCGCCTGGAGATACGCAGTATTTT.